Many counts were recorded for the clone carrying this T cell receptor beta chain. Its antigen is unidentified. The data stem from a study of blood T cells in healthy people across ages. In the study overall: Template switching captured about one barcoded beta molecule per two T cells.

CDR3 length: 14 residues. Looked up from germline, CDR1 is KGHDR and CDR2 is SFDVKD. The V and J ends lost 4 bases and 8 bases respectively, with 16 bases between them. A sample-barcoded 5' primer and a J-beta primer mix were used in a second PCR of roughly 6 to 11 cycles. TCRdb re-derived calls from the 5' RACE reads in MiXCR, one entry per CDR3 protein. The data hold 500,000 to 700,000 distinct CDR3 sequences, with about 30% observed a single time. Study results and limitations: Significant beta diversity loss was already apparent by age roughly 40, declining roughly linearly. TCR beta diversity correlated strongly with naive T cell percentage. Naive CD4+ cells and diversity were both higher in long-lived donors than in aged donors.

This receptor was obtained from a woman older than 75 in good health. V gene TRBV24-1 combines with J gene TRBJ1-2; D is possibly TRBD1 (5 bases). Sequencing was performed on blood. CDR3 bases: TGTGCCACCAGTGACAGCACAGGCTTTGGGGGCTACACCTTC. Translated, it gives CATSDSTGFGGYTF.